This TCR beta chain was documented in a study of blood T cells in healthy people across ages. Healthy Russian Caucasian donors spanned ages about 6 to 90 years. The extraction recovered at least 5 micrograms of total RNA per sample. The authors ran a second PCR of roughly 7 to 11 cycles using a sample-barcoded 5' primer and a J-beta primer mix. A 12-random-nucleotide template-switch adaptor tagged each cDNA molecule. TCRdb itself ran the 5' RACE reads through MiXCR, one entry per CDR3 protein. This table has about 1.7 million distinct CDR3 sequences, about 30% appearing once. This sequence was found in a woman in her twenties or thirties in good health. The specimen was blood.

The CDR3 region is CASTTTGADTYEQYF. The DNA of the CDR3 is TGTGCCAGCACCACGACTGGAGCGGATACCTACGAGCAGTACTTC. This chain joins TRBV7-2 and TRBJ2-7; possible D gene TRBD2, 5 bases. The CDR3 is made up of 15 amino acids. V was clipped by 7 bases and J by 2 bases, with 18 bases between them. Germline V gene lookup returns CDR1 SGHTA and CDR2 FQGNSA. The full variable domain, its missing parts supplied by reference TRBV7-2 and TRBJ2-7, is GAGVSQSPSNKVTEKGKDVELRCDPISGHTALYWYRQSLGQGLEFLIYFQGNSAPDKSGLPSDRFSAERTGGSVSTLTIQRTQQEDSAVYLCASTTTGADTYEQYFGPGTRLTVT.